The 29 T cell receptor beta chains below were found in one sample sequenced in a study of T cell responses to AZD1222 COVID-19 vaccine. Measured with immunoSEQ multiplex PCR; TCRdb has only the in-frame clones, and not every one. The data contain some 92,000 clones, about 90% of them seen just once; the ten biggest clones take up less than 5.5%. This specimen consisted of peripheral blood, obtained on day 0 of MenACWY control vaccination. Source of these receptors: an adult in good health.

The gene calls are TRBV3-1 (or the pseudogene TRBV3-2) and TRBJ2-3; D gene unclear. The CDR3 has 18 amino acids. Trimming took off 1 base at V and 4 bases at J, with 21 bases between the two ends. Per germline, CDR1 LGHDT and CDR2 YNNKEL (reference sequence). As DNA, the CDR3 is TGTGCCAGCAGCCAAGTTTACAGATCAAAAAAGGGCGCAGATACGCAGTATTTT. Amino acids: CASSQVYRSKKGADTQYF.

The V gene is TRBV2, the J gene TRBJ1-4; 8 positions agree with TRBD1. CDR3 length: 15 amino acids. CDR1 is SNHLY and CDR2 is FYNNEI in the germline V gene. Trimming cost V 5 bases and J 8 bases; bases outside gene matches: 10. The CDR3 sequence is CASSPKGQGLEKLFF. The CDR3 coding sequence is TGTGCCAGCAGTCCCAAAGGACAGGGTTTAGAAAAACTGTTTTTT.

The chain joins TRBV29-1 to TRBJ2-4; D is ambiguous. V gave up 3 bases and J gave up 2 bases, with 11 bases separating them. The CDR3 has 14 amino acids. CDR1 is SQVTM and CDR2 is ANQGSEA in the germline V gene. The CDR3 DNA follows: TGCAGCGTTGAGTTCCCCTCCTCCAAAAACATTCAGTACTTC. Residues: CSVEFPSSKNIQYF.

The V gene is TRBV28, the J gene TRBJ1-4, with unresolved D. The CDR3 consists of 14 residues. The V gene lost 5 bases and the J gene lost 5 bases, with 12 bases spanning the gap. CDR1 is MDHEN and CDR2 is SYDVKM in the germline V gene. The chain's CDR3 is CASSTPVGNEKLFF. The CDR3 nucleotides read TGTGCCAGCAGTACCCCCGTGGGGAATGAAAAACTGTTTTTT.

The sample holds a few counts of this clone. For the CDR3, the DNA is TGCGCCAGCACCTTTAGTAGCGGGGGCCGATCTAACACCGGGGAGCTGTTTTTT. It encodes CASTFSSGGRSNTGELFF. The chain has TRBV4-1 and TRBJ2-2, with 9 bases fitting TRBD2. Trimming at V came to 7 bases and at J to 2 bases, leaving 14 bases not matched to a gene. This CDR3 has 18 residues. Looked up from germline, CDR1 is MGHRA and CDR2 is YSYEKL.

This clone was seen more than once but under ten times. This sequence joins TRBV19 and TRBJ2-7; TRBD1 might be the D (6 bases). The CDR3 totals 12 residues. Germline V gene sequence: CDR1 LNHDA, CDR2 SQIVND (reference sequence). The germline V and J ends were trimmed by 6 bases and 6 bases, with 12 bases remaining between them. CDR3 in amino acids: CASRPRGSEQYF. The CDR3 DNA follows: TGTGCCAGTAGGCCCAGGGGTAGCGAGCAGTACTTC.

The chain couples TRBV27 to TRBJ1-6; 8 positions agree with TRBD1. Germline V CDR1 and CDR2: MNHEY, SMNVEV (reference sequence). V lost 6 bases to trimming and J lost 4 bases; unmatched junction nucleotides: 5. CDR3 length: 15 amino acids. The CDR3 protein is CASSPRGPYNSPLHF. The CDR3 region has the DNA TGTGCCAGCAGCCCCAGGGGGCCTTATAATTCACCCCTCCACTTT.

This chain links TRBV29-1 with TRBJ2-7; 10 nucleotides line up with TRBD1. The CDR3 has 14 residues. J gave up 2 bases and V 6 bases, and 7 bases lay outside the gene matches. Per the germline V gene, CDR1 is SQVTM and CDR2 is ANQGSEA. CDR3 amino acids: CSVRGQGSTYEQYF. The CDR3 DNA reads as TGCAGCGTCCGGGGACAGGGGAGTACCTACGAGCAGTACTTC.

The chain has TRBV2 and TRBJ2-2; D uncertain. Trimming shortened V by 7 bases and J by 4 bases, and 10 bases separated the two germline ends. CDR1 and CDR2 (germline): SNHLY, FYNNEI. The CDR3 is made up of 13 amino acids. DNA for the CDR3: TGTGCCAGCAATGGGGATCCCACCGGGGAGCTGTTTTTT. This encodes CASNGDPTGELFF.

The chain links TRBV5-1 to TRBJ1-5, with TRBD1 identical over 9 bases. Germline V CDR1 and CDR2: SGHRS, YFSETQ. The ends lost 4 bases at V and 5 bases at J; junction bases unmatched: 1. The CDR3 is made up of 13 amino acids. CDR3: CASSRDRDQPQHF. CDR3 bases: TGCGCCAGCAGCAGGGACAGGGATCAGCCCCAGCATTTT.

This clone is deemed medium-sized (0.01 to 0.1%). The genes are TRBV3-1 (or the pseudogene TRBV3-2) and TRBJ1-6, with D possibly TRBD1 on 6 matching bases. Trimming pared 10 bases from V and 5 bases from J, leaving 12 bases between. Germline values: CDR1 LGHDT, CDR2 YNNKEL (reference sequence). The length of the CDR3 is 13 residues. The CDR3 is CATRDTNNSPLHF. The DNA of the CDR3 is TGTGCCACTAGGGACACGAATAATTCACCCCTCCACTTT.

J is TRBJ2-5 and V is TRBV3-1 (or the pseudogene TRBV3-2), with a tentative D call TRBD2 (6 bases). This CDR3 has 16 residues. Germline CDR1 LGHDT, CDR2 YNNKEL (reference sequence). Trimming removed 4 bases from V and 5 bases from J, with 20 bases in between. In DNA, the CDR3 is TGTGCCAGCAGCCCCCCCCGGACTAAGGGAGCGGAGACCCAGTACTTC. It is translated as CASSPPRTKGAETQYF.

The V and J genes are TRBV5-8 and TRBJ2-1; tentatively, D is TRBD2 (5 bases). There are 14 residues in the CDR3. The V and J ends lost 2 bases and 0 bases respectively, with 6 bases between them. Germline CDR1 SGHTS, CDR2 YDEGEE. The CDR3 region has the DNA TGTGCCAGCAGCTTAGGGAGCTCCTACAATGAGCAGTTCTTC. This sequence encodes CASSLGSSYNEQFF.

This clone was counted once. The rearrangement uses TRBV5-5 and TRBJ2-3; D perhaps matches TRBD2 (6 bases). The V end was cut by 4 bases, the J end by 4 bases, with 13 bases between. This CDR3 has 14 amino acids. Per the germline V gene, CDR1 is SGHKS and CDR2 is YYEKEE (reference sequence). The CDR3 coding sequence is TGTGCCAGCAGCCCAAACGGGGGAGCAGATACGCAGTATTTT. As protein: CASSPNGGADTQYF.

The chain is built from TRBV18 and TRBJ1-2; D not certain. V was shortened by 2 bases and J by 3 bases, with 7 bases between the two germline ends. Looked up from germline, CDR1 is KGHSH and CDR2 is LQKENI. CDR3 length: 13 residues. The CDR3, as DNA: TGTGCCAGCTCACCAATGAGGGACTATGGCTACACCTTC. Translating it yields CASSPMRDYGYTF.

CDR3 bases: TGTGCCAGCAGCTTAGCCCGGGGCCCTAGGAGCTATGGCTACACCTTC. Protein sequence: CASSLARGPRSYGYTF. The chain employs TRBV7-2 and TRBJ1-2, with D possibly being TRBD1 (5 bases). Per germline, CDR1 SGHTA and CDR2 FQGNSA. This CDR3 has 16 amino acids. V was pared by 0 bases and J by 4 bases, with 15 bases between. Full variable domain (missing parts from reference TRBV7-2 and TRBJ1-2): GAGVSQSPSNKVTEKGKDVELRCDPISGHTALYWYRQSLGQGLEFLIYFQGNSAPDKSGLPSDRFSAERTGGSVSTLTIQRTQQEDSAVYLCASSLARGPRSYGYTFGSGTRLTVV.

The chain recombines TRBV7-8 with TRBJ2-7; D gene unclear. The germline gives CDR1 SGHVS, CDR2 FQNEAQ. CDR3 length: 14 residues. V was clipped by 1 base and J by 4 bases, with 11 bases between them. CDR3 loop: CASSLEGLTYEQYF. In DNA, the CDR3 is TGTGCCAGCAGCTTAGAGGGTCTTACTTACGAGCAGTACTTC. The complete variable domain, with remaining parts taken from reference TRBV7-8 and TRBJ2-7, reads GAGVSQSPRYKVAKRGQDVALRCDPISGHVSLFWYQQALGQGPEFLTYFQNEAQLDKSGLPSDRFFAERPEGSVSTLKIQRTQQEDSAVYLCASSLEGLTYEQYFGPGTRLTVT.

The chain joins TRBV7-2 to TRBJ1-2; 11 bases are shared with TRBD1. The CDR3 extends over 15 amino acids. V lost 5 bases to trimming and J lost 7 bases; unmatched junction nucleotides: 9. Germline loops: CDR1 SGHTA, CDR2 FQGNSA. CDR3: CASSQPGQGVGGYTF. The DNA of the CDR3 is TGTGCCAGCAGCCAACCGGGACAGGGGGTTGGTGGCTACACCTTC.

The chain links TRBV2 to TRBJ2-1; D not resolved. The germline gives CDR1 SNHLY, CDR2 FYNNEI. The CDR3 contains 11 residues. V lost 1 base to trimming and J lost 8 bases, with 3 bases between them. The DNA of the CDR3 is TGTGCCAGCAGTGAAGACTATGAGCAGTTCTTC. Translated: CASSEDYEQFF.

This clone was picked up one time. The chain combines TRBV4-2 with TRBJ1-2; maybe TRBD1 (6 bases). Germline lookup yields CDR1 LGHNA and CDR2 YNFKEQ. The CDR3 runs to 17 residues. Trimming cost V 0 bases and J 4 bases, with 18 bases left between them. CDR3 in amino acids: CASSQDQARGQTYGYTF. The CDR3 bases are TGTGCCAGCAGCCAAGATCAAGCAAGAGGACAGACCTATGGCTACACCTTC.

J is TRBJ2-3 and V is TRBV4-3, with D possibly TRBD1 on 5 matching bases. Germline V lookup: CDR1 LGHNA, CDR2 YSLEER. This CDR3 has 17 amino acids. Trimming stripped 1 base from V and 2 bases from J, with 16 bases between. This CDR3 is CASSQGFLGPNTDTQYF. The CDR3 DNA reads TGCGCCAGCAGCCAAGGGTTTCTGGGGCCGAACACAGATACGCAGTATTTT.

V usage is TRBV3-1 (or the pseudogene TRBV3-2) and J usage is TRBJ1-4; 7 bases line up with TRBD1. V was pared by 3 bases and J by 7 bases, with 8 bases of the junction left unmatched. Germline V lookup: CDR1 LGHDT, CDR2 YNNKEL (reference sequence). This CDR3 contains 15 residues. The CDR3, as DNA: TGTGCCAGCAGCCACCCGGGACAGACACTTGAAAAACTGTTTTTT. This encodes CASSHPGQTLEKLFF.

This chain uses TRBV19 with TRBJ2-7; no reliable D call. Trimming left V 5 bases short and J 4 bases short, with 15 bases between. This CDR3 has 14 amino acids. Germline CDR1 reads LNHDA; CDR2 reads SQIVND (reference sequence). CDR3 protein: CASSAPGAGYEQYF. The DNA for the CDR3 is TGTGCCAGTAGTGCCCCGGGCGCCGGGTACGAGCAGTACTTC.

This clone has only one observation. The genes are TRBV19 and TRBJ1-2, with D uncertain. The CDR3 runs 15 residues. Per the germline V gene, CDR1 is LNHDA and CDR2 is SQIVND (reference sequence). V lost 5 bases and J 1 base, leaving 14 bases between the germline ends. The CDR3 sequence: CASSPRTAFNYGYTF. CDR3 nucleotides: TGTGCCAGTAGTCCCCGGACCGCCTTTAACTATGGCTACACCTTC. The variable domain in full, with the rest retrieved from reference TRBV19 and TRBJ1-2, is DGGITQSPKYLFRKEGQNVTLSCEQNLNHDAMYWYRQDPGQGLRLIYYSQIVNDFQKGDIAEGYSVSREKKESFPLTVTSAQKNPTAFYLCASSPRTAFNYGYTFGSGTRLTVV.

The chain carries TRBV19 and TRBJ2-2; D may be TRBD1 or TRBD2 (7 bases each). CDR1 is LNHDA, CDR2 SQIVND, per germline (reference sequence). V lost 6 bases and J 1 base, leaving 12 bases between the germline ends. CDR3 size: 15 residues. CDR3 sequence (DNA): TGTGCCAGTAGAGCGGGACAGATGAACACCGGGGAGCTGTTTTTT. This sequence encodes CASRAGQMNTGELFF.

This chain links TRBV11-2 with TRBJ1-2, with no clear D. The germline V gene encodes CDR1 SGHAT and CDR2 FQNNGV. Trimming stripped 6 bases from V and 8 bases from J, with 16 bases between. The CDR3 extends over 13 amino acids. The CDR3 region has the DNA TGTGCCAGCAGAGAAGCGAGGTCTGACGGCTACACCTTC. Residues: CASREARSDGYTF.

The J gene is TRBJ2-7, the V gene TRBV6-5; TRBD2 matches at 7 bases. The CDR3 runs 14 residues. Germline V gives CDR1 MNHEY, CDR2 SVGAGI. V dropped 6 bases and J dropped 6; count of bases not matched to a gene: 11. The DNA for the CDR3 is TGTGCCAGCAGACGGGACTATCGCTCCCCCGAGCAGTACTTC. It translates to CASRRDYRSPEQYF.

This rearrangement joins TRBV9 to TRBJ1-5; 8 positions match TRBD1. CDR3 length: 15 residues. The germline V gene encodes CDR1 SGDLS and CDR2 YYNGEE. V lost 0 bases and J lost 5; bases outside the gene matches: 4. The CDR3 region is CASSVEGTGDQPQHF. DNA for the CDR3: TGTGCCAGCAGCGTAGAAGGGACAGGAGATCAGCCCCAGCATTTT.

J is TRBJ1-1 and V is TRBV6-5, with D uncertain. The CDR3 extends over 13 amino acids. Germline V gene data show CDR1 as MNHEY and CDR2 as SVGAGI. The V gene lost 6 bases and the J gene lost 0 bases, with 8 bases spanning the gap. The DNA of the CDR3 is TGTGCCAGCAGATACCTCCTGAACACTGAAGCTTTCTTT. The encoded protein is CASRYLLNTEAFF.